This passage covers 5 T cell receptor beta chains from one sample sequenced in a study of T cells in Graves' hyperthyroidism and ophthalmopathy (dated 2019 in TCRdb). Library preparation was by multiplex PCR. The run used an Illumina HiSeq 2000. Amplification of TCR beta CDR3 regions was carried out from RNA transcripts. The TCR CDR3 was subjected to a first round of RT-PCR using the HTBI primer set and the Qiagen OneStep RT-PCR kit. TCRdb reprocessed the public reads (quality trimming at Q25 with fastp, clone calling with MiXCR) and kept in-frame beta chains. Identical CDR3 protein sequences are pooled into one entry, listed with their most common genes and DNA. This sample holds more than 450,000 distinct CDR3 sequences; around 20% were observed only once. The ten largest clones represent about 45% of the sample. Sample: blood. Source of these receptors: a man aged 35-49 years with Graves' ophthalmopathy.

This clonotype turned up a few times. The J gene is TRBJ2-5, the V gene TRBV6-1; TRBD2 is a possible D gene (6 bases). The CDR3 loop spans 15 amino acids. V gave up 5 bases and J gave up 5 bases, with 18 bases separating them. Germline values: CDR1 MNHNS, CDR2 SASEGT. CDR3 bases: TGTGCCAGCAGTTCCGAGGAAGGAACTAGCGAGACCCAGTACTTC. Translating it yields CASSSEEGTSETQYF.

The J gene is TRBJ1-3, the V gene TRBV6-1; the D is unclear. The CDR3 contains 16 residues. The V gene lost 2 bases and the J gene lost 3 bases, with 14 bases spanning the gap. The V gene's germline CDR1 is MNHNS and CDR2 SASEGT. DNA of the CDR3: TGTGCCAGCAGTGAACCGGGGATTTCCAGTGGAAACACCATATATTTT. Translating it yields CASSEPGISSGNTIYF.

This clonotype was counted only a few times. Here the CDR3 reads CSASTQGDRPQHF. The CDR3 DNA follows: TGCAGTGCTAGTACCCAGGGGGATCGGCCCCAGCATTTT. The V call is TRBV20-1, the J call TRBJ1-5, with 7 nucleotides matching TRBD1. Germline V gives CDR1 DFQATT, CDR2 SNEGSKA (reference sequence). There are 13 residues in the CDR3. V lost 3 bases to trimming and J lost 9 bases; unmatched junction nucleotides: 8.

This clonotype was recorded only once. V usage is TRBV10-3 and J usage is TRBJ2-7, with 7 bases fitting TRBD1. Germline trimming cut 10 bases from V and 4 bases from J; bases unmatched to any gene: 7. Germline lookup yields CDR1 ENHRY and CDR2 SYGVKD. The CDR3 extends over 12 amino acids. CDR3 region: CARSKTGYEQYF. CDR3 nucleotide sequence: TGTGCCAGGAGCAAGACAGGGTACGAGCAGTACTTC.

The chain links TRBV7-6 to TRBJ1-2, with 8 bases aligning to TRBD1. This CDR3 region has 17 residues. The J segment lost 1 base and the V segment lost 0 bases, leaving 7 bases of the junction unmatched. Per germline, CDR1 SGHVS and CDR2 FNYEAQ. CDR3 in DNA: TGTGCCAGCAGCTTAGCTAGGGGACAGGAAAATAACTATGGCTACACCTTC. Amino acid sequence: CASSLARGQENNYGYTF.